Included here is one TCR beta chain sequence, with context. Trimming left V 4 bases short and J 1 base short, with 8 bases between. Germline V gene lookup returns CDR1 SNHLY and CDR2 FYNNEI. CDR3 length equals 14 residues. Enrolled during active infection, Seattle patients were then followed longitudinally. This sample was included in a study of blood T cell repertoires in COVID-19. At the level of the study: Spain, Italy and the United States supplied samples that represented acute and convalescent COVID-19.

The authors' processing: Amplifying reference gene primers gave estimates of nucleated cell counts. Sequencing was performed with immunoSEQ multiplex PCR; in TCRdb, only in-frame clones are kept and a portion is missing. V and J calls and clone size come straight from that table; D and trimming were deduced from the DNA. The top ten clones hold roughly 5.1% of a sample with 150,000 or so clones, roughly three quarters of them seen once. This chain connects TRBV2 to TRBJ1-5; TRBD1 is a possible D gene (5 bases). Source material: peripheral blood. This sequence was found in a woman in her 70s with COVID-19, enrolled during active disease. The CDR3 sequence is CASSVRVSNQPQHF. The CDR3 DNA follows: TGTGCCAGCAGTGTCAGGGTGAGCAATCAGCCCCAGCATTTT.